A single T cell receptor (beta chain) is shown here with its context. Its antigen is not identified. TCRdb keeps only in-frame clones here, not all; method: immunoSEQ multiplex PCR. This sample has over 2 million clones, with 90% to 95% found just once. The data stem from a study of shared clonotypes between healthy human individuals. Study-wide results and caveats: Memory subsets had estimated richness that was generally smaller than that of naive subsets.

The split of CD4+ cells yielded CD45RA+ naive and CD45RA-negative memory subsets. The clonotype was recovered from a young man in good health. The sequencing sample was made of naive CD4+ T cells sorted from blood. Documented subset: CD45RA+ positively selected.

The CDR3 region has the DNA TGTGCCAGCAGTAGACAGGGGCCATGGCAGCCCCAGCATTTT. This translates into CASSRQGPWQPQHF. This sequence joins TRBV6-5 and TRBJ1-5; 8 bases fit TRBD1. The CDR3 runs to 14 residues. V was clipped by 5 bases and J by 7 bases; unmatched bases: 7. Germline V gene sequence: CDR1 MNHEY, CDR2 SVGAGI.